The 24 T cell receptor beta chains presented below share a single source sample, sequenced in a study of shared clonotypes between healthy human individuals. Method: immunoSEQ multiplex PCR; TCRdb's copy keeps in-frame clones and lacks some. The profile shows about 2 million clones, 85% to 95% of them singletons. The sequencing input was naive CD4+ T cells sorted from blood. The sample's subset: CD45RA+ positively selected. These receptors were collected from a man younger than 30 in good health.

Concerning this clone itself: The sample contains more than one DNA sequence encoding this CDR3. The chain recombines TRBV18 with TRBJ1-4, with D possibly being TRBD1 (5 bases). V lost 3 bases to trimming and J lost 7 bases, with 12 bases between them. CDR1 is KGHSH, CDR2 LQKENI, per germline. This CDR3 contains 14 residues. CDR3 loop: CASSPGDLGEKLFF. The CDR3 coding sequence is TGTGCCAGCTCACCGGGGGACCTAGGTGAAAAACTGTTTTTT.

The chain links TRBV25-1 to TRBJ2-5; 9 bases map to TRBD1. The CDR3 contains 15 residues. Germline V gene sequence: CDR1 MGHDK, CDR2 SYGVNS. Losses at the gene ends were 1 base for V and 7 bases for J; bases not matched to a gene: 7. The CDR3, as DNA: TGTGCCAGCAGTGAATCTGGGACAGGGTCAAGGACCCAGTACTTC. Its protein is CASSESGTGSRTQYF. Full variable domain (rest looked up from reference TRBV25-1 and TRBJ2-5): EADIYQTPRYLVIGTGKKITLECSQTMGHDKMYWYQQDPGMELHLIHYSYGVNSTEKGDLSSESTVSRIRTEHFPLTLESARPSHTSQYLCASSESGTGSRTQYFGPGTRLLVL.

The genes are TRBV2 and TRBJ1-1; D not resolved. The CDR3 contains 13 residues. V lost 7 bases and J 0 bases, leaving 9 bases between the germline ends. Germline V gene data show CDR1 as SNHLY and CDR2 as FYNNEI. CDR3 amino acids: CASTQLMNTEAFF. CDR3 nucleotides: TGTGCCAGCACACAGCTGATGAACACTGAAGCTTTCTTT.

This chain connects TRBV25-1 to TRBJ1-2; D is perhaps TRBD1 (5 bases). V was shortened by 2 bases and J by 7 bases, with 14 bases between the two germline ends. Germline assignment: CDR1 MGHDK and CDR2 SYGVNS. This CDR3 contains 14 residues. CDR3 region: CASSEKGRVSGYTF. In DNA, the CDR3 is TGTGCCAGCAGTGAAAAAGGCAGGGTATCTGGCTACACCTTC.

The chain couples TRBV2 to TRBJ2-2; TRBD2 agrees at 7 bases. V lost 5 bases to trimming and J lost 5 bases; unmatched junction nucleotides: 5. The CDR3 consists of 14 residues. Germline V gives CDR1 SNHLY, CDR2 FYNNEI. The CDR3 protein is CASSPLAVTGELFF. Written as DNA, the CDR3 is TGTGCCAGCAGTCCGCTAGCGGTTACCGGGGAGCTGTTTTTT.

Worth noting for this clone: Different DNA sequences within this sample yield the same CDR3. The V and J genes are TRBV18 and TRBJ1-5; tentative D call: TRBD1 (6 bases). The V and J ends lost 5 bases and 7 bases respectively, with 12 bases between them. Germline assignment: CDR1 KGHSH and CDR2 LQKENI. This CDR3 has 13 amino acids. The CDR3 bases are TGTGCCAGCTCATCCGGGGGCGGGCAGCCCCAGCATTTT. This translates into CASSSGGGQPQHF. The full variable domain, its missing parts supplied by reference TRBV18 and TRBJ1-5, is NAGVMQNPRHLVRRRGQEARLRCSPMKGHSHVYWYRQLPEEGLKFMVYLQKENIIDESGMPKERFSAEFPKEGPSILRIQQVVRGDSAAYFCASSSGGGQPQHFGDGTRLSIL.

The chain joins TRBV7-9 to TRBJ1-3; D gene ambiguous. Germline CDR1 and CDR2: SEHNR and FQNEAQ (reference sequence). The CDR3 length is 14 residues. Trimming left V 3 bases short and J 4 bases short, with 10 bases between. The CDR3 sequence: CASSFPGRGNTIYF. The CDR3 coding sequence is TGTGCCAGCAGCTTCCCCGGACGGGGAAACACCATATATTTT.

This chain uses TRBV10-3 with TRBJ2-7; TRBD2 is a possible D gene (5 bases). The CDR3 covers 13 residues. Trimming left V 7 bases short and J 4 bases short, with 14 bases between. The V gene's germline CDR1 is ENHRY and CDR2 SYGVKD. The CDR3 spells CAITPGVTYEQYF. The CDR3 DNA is TGTGCCATCACCCCCGGGGTAACTTACGAGCAGTACTTC.

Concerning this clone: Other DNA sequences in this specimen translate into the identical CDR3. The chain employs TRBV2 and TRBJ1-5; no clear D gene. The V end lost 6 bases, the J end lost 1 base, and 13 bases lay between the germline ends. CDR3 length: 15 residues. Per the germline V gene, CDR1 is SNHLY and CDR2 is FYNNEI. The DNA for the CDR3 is TGTGCCAGCAGCGAGGAGGGAACGAGCAATCAGCCCCAGCATTTT. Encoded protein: CASSEEGTSNQPQHF.

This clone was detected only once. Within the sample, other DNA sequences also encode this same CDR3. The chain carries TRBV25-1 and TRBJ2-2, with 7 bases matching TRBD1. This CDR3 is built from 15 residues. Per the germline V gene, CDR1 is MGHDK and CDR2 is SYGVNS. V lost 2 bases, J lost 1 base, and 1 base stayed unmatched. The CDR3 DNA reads TGTGCCAGCAGTGAAACAGGGGTGAACACCGGGGAGCTGTTTTTT. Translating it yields CASSETGVNTGELFF.

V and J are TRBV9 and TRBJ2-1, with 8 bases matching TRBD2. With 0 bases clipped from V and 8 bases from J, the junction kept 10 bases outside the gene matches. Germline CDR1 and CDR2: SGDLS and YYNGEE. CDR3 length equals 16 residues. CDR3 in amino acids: CASSVGAGARADEQFF. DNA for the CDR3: TGTGCCAGCAGCGTAGGAGCGGGGGCTAGGGCGGATGAGCAGTTCTTC.

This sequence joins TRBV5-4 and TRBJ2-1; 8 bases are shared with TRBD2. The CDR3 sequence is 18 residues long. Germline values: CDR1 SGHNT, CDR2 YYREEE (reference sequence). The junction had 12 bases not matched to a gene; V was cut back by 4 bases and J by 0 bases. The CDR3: CASSLGGLAGASYNEQFF. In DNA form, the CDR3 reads TGTGCCAGCAGCCTGGGAGGGCTAGCGGGTGCCTCCTACAATGAGCAGTTCTTC.

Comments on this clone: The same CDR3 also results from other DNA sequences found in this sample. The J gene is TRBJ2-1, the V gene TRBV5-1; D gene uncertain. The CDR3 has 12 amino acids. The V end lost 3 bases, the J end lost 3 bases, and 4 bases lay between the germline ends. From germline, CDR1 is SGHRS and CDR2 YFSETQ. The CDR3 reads CASSSGYNEQFF. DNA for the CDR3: TGCGCCAGCAGCTCGGGCTACAATGAGCAGTTCTTC.

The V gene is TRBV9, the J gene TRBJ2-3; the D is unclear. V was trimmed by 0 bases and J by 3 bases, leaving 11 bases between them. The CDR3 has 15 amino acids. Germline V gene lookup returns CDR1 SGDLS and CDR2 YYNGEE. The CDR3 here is CASSVDQTRTDTQYF. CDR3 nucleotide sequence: TGTGCCAGCAGCGTAGACCAGACTCGGACAGATACGCAGTATTTT.

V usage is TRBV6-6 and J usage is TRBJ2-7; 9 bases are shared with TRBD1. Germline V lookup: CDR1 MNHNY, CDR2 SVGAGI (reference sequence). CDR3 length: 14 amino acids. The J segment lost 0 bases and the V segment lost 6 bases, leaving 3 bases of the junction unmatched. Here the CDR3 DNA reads TGTGCCAGCAGAAGGGGACAGGGCTCCTACGAGCAGTACTTC. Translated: CASRRGQGSYEQYF.

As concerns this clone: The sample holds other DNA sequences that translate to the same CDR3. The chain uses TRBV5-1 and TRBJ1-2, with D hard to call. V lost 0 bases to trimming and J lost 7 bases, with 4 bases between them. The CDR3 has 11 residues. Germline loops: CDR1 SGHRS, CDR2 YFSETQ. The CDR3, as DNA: TGCGCCAGCAGCTTGGACGGTGGCTACACCTTC. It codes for CASSLDGGYTF.

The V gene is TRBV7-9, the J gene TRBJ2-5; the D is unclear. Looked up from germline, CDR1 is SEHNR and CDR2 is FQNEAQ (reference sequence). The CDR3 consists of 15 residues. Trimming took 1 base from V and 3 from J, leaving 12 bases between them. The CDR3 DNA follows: TGTGCCAGCAGCTTAGACGGTCGGCAGGAAGAGACCCAGTACTTC. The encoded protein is CASSLDGRQEETQYF.

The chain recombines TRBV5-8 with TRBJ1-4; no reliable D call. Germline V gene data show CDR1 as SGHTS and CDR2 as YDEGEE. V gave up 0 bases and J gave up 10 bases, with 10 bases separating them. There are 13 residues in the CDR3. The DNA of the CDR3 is TGTGCCAGCAGCTTGGGCTGGGGTGGAAAACTGTTTTTT. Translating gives CASSLGWGGKLFF.

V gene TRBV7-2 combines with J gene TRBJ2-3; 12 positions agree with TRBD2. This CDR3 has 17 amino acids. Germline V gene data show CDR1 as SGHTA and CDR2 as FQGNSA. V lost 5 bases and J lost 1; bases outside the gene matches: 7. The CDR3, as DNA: TGTGCCAGCAGCCAGACTAGCGGGGGCCCGGGCACAGATACGCAGTATTTT. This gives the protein CASSQTSGGPGTDTQYF.

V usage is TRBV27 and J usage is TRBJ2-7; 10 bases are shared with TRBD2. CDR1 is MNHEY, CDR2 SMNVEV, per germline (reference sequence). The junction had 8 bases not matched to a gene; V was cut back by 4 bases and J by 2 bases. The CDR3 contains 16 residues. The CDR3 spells CASSSTSGKAAYEQYF. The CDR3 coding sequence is TGTGCCAGCAGTTCTACTAGCGGGAAAGCAGCCTACGAGCAGTACTTC.

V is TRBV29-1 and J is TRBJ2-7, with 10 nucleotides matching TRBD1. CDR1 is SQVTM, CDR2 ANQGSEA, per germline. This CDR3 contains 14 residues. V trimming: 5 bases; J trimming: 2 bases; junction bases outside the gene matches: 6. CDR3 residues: CSVRDRGITYEQYF. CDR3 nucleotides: TGCAGCGTTAGGGACAGGGGAATAACCTACGAGCAGTACTTC.

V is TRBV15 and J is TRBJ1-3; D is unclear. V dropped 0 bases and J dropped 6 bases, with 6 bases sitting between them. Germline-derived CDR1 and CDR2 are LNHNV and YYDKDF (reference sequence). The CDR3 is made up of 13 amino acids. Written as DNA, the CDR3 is TGTGCCACCAGCAGAGATCTGGAAAACACCATATATTTT. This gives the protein CATSRDLENTIYF.

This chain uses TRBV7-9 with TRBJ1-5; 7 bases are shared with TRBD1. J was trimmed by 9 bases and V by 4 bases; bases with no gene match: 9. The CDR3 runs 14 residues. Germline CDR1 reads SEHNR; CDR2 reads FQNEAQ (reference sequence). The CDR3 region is CASSSPDRAWPQHF. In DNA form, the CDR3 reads TGTGCCAGCAGCTCCCCCGACAGGGCATGGCCCCAGCATTTT.

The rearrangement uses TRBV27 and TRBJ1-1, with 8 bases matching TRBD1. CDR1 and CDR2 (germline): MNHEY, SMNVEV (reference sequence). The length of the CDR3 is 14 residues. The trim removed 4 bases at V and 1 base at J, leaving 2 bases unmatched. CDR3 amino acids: CASSWGQANTEAFF. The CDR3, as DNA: TGTGCCAGCAGTTGGGGACAGGCGAACACTGAAGCTTTCTTT.